One sample yielded the 14 T cell receptor beta chains listed below, sequenced in a study of blood T cell repertoires in COVID-19. TCRdb keeps only in-frame clones here, not all; method: immunoSEQ multiplex PCR. The table has tens of thousands of clones, 75% to 95% seen once. Sequencing used peripheral blood. The receptors here all came from an elderly woman with acute or convalescent COVID-19.

V and J are TRBV6-5 and TRBJ2-4, with a weak D call TRBD1 (6 bases). Germline V gene sequence: CDR1 MNHEY, CDR2 SVGAGI. V was cut by 5 bases and J by 0 bases, with 11 bases left in between. The CDR3 covers 15 residues. CDR3 protein: CASSTSGVAKNIQYF. CDR3 coding DNA: TGTGCCAGCAGTACGTCAGGGGTAGCCAAAAACATTCAGTACTTC.

This sequence joins TRBV7-3 and TRBJ2-7, with D possibly TRBD1 on 6 matching bases. Looked up from germline, CDR1 is SGHTA and CDR2 is FQGTGA. This CDR3 is 15 amino acids long. V was cut by 2 bases and J by 0 bases, with 11 bases left in between. The CDR3 sequence: CASSLGTGHSYEQYF. The CDR3 nucleotides are TGTGCCAGCAGCTTAGGAACAGGGCACTCCTACGAGCAGTACTTC.

The rearrangement links TRBV9 to TRBJ1-5; D call uncertain. The V and J ends lost 4 bases and 0 bases respectively, with 8 bases between them. The CDR3 is made up of 14 amino acids. Per germline, CDR1 SGDLS and CDR2 YYNGEE. In nucleotides, the CDR3 is TGTGCCAGCAGCCCAGGTCATAGCAATCAGCCCCAGCATTTT. Its protein is CASSPGHSNQPQHF.

This clone was found a few times. The chain combines TRBV30 with TRBJ1-2; D gene uncertain. Trimming took off 0 bases at V and 4 bases at J, with 15 bases between the two ends. CDR3 length: 15 residues. Germline V gene lookup returns CDR1 GTSNPN and CDR2 SVGIG (reference sequence). CDR3 protein: CAWSVPGSPVYGYTF. For the CDR3, the DNA is TGTGCCTGGAGTGTGCCGGGGTCCCCTGTCTATGGCTACACCTTC.

This chain joins TRBV9 and TRBJ2-1; 10 bases map to TRBD2. There are 15 residues in the CDR3. V lost 0 bases, J lost 5 bases, and 2 bases stayed unmatched. CDR1 is SGDLS and CDR2 is YYNGEE in the germline V gene. The DNA for the CDR3 is TGTGCCAGCAGCGTAGTGGGACTAGCGAACAATGAGCAGTTCTTC. Translation: CASSVVGLANNEQFF.

CDR3 amino acids: CASSRKTNQPQHF. The CDR3, as DNA: TGTGCCAGTAGTAGAAAGACAAATCAGCCCCAGCATTTT. This chain uses TRBV19 with TRBJ1-5; D remains ambiguous. The CDR3 has 13 residues. Trimming took off 4 bases at V and 4 bases at J, with 8 bases between the two ends. In germline, CDR1 is LNHDA, CDR2 SQIVND (reference sequence). The variable domain in full, with the rest retrieved from reference TRBV19 and TRBJ1-5, is DGGITQSPKYLFRKEGQNVTLSCEQNLNHDAMYWYRQDPGQGLRLIYYSQIVNDFQKGDIAEGYSVSREKKESFPLTVTSAQKNPTAFYLCASSRKTNQPQHFGDGTRLSIL.

This chain connects TRBV19 to TRBJ1-1; 10 bases match TRBD1. V was pared by 5 bases and J by 0 bases, with 9 bases of the junction left unmatched. The CDR3 runs to 17 residues. In germline, CDR1 is LNHDA, CDR2 SQIVND (reference sequence). Written as DNA, the CDR3 is TGTGCCAGTAGTCCCGGGACAGGGGCCCCCATGAACACTGAAGCTTTCTTT. Its protein product is CASSPGTGAPMNTEAFF.

The rearrangement links TRBV6-5 to TRBJ1-2; 10 bases line up with TRBD1. The CDR3 contains 14 residues. Trimming removed 7 bases from V and 4 bases from J; junction bases left unmatched: 6. Per the germline V gene, CDR1 is MNHEY and CDR2 is SVGAGI. As DNA, the CDR3 is TGTGCCAGCACCAGGACAGGGGGAGGCTATGGCTACACCTTC. Amino acid sequence: CASTRTGGGYGYTF.

Concerning this clone: Mismatch with germline at one junction end may stem from a read error. This specimen includes other DNA sequences encoding the same CDR3. The V and J genes are TRBV12-5 and TRBJ2-7; D gene uncertain. The CDR3 has 12 amino acids. CDR1 is LGHNT and CDR2 is FRNRAP in the germline V gene. The CDR3 coding sequence is TGTGCCAGTGGTTTGGCTATCAACGAGCAGTACTTC. Translating gives CASGLAINEQYF.

The DNA of the CDR3 is TGTGCCAGCAGCCTTTACGAGCGGGGAGAGCAGTTCTTC. Encoded protein: CASSLYERGEQFF. The chain combines TRBV12-3 or TRBV12-4 with TRBJ2-1; 7 bases line up with TRBD2. V lost 6 bases to trimming and J lost 10 bases; unmatched junction nucleotides: 9. The CDR3 loop spans 13 amino acids.

V usage is TRBV9 and J usage is TRBJ1-4; TRBD1 matches 8 bases. The junction had 10 bases not matched to a gene; V was cut back by 4 bases and J by 8 bases. The CDR3 is made up of 15 amino acids. Germline values: CDR1 SGDLS, CDR2 YYNGEE. The DNA for the CDR3 is TGTGCCAGCAGCAATGACAGGGGATCGGGAGAAAAACTGTTTTTT. Protein sequence: CASSNDRGSGEKLFF.

The chain recombines TRBV6-5 with TRBJ1-1; TRBD1 matches at 7 bases. This CDR3 has 13 amino acids. V shed 10 bases, J shed 10 bases, and the junction held 15 bases outside the gene matches. Germline V gene data show CDR1 as MNHEY and CDR2 as SVGAGI. CDR3 DNA sequence: TGTGCCACCTACCCTCCTACAGGGGCGCGAGCTTTCTTT. Translation gives CATYPPTGARAFF.

The chain is built from TRBV7-2 and TRBJ1-2; tentatively, D is TRBD1 (6 bases). The CDR3 has 15 amino acids. Per the germline V gene, CDR1 is SGHTA and CDR2 is FQGNSA. Trimming took 11 bases from V and 7 from J, leaving 26 bases between them. CDR3 sequence: CAGSLLAGETGGYTF. For the CDR3, the DNA is TGTGCCGGAAGCTTACTCGCAGGGGAGACTGGTGGCTACACCTTC.

The chain combines TRBV11-3 with TRBJ2-3, with 10 positions matching TRBD2. Germline CDR1 reads SGHNT; CDR2 reads YENEEA. The CDR3 is 16 residues long. The junction had 8 bases not matched to a gene; V was cut back by 5 bases and J by 3 bases. The CDR3 nucleotides read TGTGCCAGCAGCCCACGGACTAGCGGAAGTACAGATACGCAGTATTTT. Its translation is CASSPRTSGSTDTQYF.